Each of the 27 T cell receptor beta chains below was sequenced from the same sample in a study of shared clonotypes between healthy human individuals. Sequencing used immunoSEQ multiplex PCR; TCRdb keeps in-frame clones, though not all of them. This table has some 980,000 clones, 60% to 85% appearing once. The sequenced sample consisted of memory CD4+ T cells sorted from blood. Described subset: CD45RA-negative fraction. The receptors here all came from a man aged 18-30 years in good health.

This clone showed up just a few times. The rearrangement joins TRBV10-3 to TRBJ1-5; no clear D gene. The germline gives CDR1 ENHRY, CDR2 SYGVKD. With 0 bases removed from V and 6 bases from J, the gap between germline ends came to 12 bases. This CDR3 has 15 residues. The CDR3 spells CAISESTARSQPQHF. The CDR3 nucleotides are TGTGCCATCAGTGAGTCGACGGCCCGAAGTCAGCCCCAGCATTTT.

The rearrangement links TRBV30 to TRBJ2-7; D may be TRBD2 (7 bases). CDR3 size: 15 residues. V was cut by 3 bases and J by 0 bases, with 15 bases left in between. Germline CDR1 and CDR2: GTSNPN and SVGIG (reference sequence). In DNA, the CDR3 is TGTGCCTGGAGCCTGGGGGGGGCATTCTCCTACGAGCAGTACTTC. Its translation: CAWSLGGAFSYEQYF. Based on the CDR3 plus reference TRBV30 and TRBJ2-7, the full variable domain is SQTIHQWPATLVQPVGSPLSLECTVEGTSNPNLYWYRQAAGRGLQLLFYSVGIGQISSEVPQNLSASRPQDRQFILSSKKLLLSDSGFYLCAWSLGGAFSYEQYFGPGTRLTVT.

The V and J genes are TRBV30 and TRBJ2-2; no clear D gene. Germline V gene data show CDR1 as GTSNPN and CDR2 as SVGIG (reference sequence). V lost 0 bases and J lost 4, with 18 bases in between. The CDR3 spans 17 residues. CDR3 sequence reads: CAWSVLGSSYSTGELFF. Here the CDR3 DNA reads TGTGCCTGGAGTGTACTTGGCTCCAGCTATAGCACCGGGGAGCTGTTTTTT.

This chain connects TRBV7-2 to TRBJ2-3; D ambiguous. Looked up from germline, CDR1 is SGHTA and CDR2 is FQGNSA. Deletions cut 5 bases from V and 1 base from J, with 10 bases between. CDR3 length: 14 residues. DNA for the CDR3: TGTGCCAGCAGCCCTCCCGGCCGCACAGATACGCAGTATTTT. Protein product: CASSPPGRTDTQYF.

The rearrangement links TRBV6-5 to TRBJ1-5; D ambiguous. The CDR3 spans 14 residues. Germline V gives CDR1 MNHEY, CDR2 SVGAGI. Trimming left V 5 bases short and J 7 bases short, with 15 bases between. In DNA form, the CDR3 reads TGTGCCAGCAGTCAAACGGAGGGAAGGCAGCCCCAGCATTTT. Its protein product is CASSQTEGRQPQHF.

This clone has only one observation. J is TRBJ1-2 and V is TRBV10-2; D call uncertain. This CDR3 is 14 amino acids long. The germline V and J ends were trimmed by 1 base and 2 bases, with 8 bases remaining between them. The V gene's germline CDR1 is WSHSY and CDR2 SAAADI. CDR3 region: CASSEWTANYGYTF. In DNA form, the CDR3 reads TGCGCCAGCAGTGAGTGGACGGCGAACTATGGCTACACCTTC.

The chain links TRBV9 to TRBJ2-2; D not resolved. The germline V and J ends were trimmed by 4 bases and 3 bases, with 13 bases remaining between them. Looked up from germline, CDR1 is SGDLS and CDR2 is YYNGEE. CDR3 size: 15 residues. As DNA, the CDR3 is TGTGCCAGCAGCCCACGGCACGCAGACACCGGGGAGCTGTTTTTT. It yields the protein CASSPRHADTGELFF. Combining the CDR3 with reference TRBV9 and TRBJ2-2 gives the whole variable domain DSGVTQTPKHLITATGQRVTLRCSPRSGDLSVYWYQQSLDQGLQFLIQYYNGEERAKGNILERFSAQQFPDLHSELNLSSLELGDSALYFCASSPRHADTGELFFGEGSRLTVL.

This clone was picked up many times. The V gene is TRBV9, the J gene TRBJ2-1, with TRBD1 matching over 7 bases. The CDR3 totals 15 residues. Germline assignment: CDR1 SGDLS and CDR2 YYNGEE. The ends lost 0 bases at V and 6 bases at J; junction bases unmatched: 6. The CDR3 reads CASSVVWDSINEQFF. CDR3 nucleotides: TGTGCCAGCAGCGTAGTTTGGGACAGTATCAATGAGCAGTTCTTC.

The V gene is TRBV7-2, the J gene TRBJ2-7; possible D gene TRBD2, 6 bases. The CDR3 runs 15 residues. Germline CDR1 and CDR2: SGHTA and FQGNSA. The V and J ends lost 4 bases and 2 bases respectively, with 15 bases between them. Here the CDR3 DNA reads TGTGCCAGCAGCTCTGGCCAGCGGGCTGCCTACGAGCAGTACTTC. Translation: CASSSGQRAAYEQYF.

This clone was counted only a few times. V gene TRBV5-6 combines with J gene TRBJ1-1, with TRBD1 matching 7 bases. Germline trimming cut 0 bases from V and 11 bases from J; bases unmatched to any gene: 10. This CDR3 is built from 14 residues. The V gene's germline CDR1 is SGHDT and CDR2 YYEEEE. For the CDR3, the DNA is TGTGCCAGCAGCTTGGCTATCTTGGACAGGACCGCTTTCTTT. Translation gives CASSLAILDRTAFF. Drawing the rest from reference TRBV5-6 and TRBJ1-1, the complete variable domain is DAGVTQSPTHLIKTRGQQVTLRCSPKSGHDTVSWYQQALGQGPQFIFQYYEEEERQRGNFPDRFSGHQFPNYSSELNVNALLLGDSALYLCASSLAILDRTAFFGQGTRLTVV.

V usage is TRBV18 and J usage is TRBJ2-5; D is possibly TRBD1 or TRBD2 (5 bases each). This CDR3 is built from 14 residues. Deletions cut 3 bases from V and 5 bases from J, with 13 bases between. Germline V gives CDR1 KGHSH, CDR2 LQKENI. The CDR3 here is CASSPIGGVETQYF. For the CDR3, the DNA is TGTGCCAGCTCACCTATTGGGGGAGTGGAGACCCAGTACTTC.

CDR3 region: CASSQDRGQIYGYTF. CDR3 nucleotides: TGTGCCAGCAGCCAAGATCGCGGGCAAATCTATGGCTACACCTTC. The chain has TRBV4-2 and TRBJ1-2; D unclear. Per the germline V gene, CDR1 is LGHNA and CDR2 is YNFKEQ. The CDR3 has 15 residues. The ends were cut back, 0 bases at V and 4 bases at J, with 12 bases in the middle.

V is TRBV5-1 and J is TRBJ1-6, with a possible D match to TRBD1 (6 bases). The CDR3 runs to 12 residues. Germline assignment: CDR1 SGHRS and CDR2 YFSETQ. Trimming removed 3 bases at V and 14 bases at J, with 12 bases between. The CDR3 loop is CASSSEGGTLHF. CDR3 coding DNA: TGCGCCAGCAGCTCCGAAGGGGGGACCCTCCACTTT.

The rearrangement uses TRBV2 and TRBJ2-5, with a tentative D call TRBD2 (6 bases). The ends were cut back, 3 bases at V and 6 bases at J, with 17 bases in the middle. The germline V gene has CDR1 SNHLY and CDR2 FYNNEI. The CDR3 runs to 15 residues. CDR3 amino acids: CASSEGRAGGKTQYF. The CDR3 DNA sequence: TGTGCCAGCAGTGAGGGTAGGGCTGGCGGGAAGACCCAGTACTTC.

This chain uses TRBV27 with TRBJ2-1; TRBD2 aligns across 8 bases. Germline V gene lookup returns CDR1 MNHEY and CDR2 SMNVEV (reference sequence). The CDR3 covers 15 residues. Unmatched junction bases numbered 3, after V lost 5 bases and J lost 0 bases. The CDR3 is CASSGTRSSYNEQFF. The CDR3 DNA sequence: TGTGCCAGCAGTGGGACTAGGAGCTCCTACAATGAGCAGTTCTTC.

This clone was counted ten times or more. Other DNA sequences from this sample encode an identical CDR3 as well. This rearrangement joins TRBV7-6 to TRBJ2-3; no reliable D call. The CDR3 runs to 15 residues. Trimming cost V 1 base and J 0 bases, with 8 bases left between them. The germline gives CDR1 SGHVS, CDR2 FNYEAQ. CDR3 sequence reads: CASSLGSPSTDTQYF. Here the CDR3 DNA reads TGTGCCAGCAGCTTAGGTAGCCCTAGCACAGATACGCAGTATTTT.

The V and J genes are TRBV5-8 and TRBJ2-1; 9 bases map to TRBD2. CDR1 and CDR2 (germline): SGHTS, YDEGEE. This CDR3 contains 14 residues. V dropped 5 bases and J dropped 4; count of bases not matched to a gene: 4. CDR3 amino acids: CASSLAGSYNEQFF. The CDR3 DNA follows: TGTGCCAGCAGTCTAGCGGGGTCATACAATGAGCAGTTCTTC.

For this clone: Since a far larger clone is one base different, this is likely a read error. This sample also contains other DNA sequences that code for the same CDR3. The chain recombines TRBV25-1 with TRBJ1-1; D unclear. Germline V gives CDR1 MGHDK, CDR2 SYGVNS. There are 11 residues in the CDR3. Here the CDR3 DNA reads TGTGCCAGCAGTAGGAACACTGAGGCTTTCTTT. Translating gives CASSRNTEAFF.

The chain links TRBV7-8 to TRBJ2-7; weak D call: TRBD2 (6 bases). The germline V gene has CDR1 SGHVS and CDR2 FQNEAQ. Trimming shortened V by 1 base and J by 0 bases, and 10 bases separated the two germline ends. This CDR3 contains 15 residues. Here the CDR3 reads CASSLVGGISYEQYF. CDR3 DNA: TGTGCCAGCAGCTTAGTGGGCGGGATCTCCTACGAGCAGTACTTC.

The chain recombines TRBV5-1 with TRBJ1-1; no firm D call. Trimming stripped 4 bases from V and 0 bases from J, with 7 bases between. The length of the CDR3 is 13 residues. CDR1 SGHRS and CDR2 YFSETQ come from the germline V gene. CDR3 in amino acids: CASSGKVNTEAFF. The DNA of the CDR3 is TGCGCCAGCAGCGGTAAGGTGAACACTGAAGCTTTCTTT.

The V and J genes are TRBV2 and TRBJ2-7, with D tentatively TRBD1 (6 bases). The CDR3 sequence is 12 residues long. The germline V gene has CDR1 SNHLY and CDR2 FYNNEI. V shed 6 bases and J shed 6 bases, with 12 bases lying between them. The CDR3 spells CASSLTGTEQYF. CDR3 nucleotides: TGTGCCAGCAGCCTTACAGGGACCGAGCAGTACTTC.

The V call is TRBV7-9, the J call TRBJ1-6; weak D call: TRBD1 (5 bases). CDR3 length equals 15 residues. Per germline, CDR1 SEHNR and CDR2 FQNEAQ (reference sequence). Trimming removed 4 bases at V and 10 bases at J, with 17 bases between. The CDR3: CASSSGAGVRSPLHF. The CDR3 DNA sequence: TGTGCCAGCAGCTCCGGGGCCGGCGTTCGGTCACCCCTCCACTTT.

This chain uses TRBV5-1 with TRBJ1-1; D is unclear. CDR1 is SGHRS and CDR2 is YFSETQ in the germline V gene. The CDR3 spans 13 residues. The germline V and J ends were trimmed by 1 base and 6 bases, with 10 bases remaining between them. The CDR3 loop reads CASSLMVPSEAFF. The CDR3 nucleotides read TGCGCCAGCAGCTTGATGGTTCCTTCTGAAGCTTTCTTT.

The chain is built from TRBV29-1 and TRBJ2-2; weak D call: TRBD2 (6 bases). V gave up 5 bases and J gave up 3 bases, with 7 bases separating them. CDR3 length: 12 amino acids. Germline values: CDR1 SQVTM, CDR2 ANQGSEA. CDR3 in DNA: TGCAGCGTTCGGGGGTACACCGGGGAGCTGTTTTTT. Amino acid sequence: CSVRGYTGELFF.

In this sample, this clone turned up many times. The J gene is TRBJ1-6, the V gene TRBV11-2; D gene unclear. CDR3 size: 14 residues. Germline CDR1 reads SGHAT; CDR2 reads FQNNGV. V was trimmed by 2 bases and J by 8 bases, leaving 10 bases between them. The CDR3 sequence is CASSLNPADSPLHF. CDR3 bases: TGTGCCAGCAGCTTAAACCCGGCAGATTCACCCCTCCACTTT. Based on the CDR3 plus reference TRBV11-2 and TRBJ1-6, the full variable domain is EAGVAQSPRYKIIEKRQSVAFWCNPISGHATLYWYQQILGQGPKLLIQFQNNGVVDDSQLPKDRFSAERLKGVDSTLKIQPAKLEDSAVYLCASSLNPADSPLHFGNGTRLTVT.

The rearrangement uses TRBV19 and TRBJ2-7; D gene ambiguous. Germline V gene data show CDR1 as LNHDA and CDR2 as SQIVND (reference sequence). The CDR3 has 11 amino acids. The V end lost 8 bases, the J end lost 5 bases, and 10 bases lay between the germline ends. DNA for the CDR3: TGTGCCAGTGCTTCGGGCCACGAGCAGTACTTC. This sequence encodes CASASGHEQYF.

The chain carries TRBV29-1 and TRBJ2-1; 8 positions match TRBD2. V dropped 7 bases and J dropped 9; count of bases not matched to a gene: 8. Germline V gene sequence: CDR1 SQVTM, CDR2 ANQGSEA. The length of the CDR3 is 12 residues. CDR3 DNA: TGCAGCGCGGGAGGGGGGACACGTGAGCAGTTCTTC. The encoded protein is CSAGGGTREQFF.